This entry describes one TCR beta chain. Membership in each cohort depended on participant-reported clinical history. Symptom resolution, clearance, or two negative PCRs marked the recovered donors of Cohort 3. How the authors handled the data: Estimation of nucleated cell counts was performed using reference gene primer amplification. The data were produced by immunoSEQ multiplex PCR, yet TCRdb's version contains in-frame clones alone and is incomplete. V and J calls and clone size are as listed in that table; D and trimming were resolved from the DNA. The table records roughly 290,000 clones, 80% to 90% of them present only once. The V gene's germline CDR1 is MNHNY and CDR2 SVGAGI (reference sequence). V was pared by 0 bases and J by 0 bases, with 5 bases between. This CDR3 comprises 15 residues. This sample stems from a study of blood T cell repertoires in COVID-19. Study-level background: T cells, B-cell-depleted T cells, or PBMCs supplied cDNA or gDNA.

The rearrangement links TRBV6-6 to TRBJ2-2; D perhaps matches TRBD2 (5 bases). The source is a man between 25 and 39 years old who had recovered from COVID-19. Sequencing used PBMCs or T cells enriched from blood (not recorded which). Here the CDR3 DNA reads TGTGCCAGCAGTTACTCCGGGACGAACACCGGGGAGCTGTTTTTT. Encoded protein: CASSYSGTNTGELFF.